This is a list of T cell receptor beta chains from one sample in a study of shared clonotypes between healthy human individuals. Sequencing was performed with immunoSEQ multiplex PCR; in TCRdb, only in-frame clones are kept and a portion is missing. The profile covers about 1.1 million clones, with 60% to 80% appearing a single time and 0.89% taken by the ten largest. Material: memory CD4+ T cells from PBMCs. These receptors all come from a man between 18 and 29 years old in good health. Some clones in this sample may be carry-over from other donors' samples. CDR3s include the opening cysteine and the closing phenylalanine or tryptophan. The order of the fields is J gene, V gene, D gene, clone size, CDR3 protein, CDR3 DNA. D genes are given only for firm matches. Clone size is shown for a subset of rows, as once, few, many or a class of expanded clone.

TRBJ2-7 TRBV5-4 . . CASSYTGVSEQYF TGTGCCAGCAGCTATACGGGAGTCAGCGAGCAGTACTTC
TRBJ2-7 TRBV28 . . CASSLREGREQYF TGTGCCAGCAGTTTGAGAGAGGGCCGAGAGCAGTACTTC
TRBJ2-1 TRBV30 . . CAWSATRRHEQFF TGTGCCTGGAGTGCCACTAGAAGGCATGAGCAGTTCTTC
TRBJ1-2 TRBV5-6 . once CASSLTGYGYTF TGTGCCAGCAGCTTGACAGGGTATGGCTACACCTTC
TRBJ1-1 TRBV6-1 TRBD1 . CASRGQGITEAFF TGTGCCAGCAGGGGACAGGGTATAACTGAAGCTTTCTTT
TRBJ2-2 TRBV29-1 TRBD2 once CSVGGTGELFF TGCAGCGTGGGAGGGACCGGGGAGCTGTTTTTT
TRBJ2-7 TRBV28 . . CASSMGPSYEQYF TGTGCCAGCAGCATGGGCCCCTCCTACGAGCAGTACTTC
TRBJ2-2 TRBV19 . . CASSSLRAVMNTGELFF TGTGCCAGTAGTTCACTTCGAGCGGTTATGAACACCGGGGAGCTGTTTTTT
TRBJ1-1 TRBV5-1 . . CASSSVPTGLNTEAFF TGCGCCAGCAGCTCCGTTCCGACAGGTCTGAACACTGAAGCTTTCTTT
TRBJ1-1 TRBV27 TRBD1 . CASREGTGWNTEAFF TGTGCCAGCAGGGAGGGGACAGGCTGGAACACTGAAGCTTTCTTT
TRBJ1-5 TRBV28 TRBD1 once CASSRTGSQPQHF TGTGCCAGCAGCAGGACAGGGAGTCAGCCCCAGCATTTT
TRBJ1-2 TRBV2 . . CASSDRVSYGYTF TGTGCCAGCAGTGACAGGGTTTCTTATGGCTACACCTTC
TRBJ1-5 TRBV28 . . CASRPPHQPQHF TGTGCCAGCAGGCCACCCCATCAGCCCCAGCATTTT
TRBJ2-5 TRBV2 . . CASSLNRASQETQYF TGTGCCAGCAGTTTGAACAGGGCCAGCCAAGAGACCCAGTACTTC
TRBJ1-1 TRBV19 . few CASSMAGDNTEAFF TGTGCCAGTAGTATGGCGGGTGATAACACTGAAGCTTTCTTT
TRBJ1-2 TRBV27 . . CASSPPGGARGYTF TGTGCCAGCAGCCCCCCGGGGGGGGCTCGGGGCTACACCTTC
TRBJ1-6 TRBV18 . . CASSPSRDNSPLHF TGTGCCAGCTCACCGAGCAGGGACAATTCACCCCTCCACTTT
TRBJ1-2 TRBV6-6 . . CASSSTVFYGYTF TGTGCCAGCAGTTCGACAGTTTTCTATGGCTACACCTTC
TRBJ1-2 TRBV5-4 TRBD1 . CASSRTGEDGYTF TGTGCCAGCAGCCGAACAGGGGAGGATGGCTACACCTTC
TRBJ2-5 TRBV7-2 TRBD2 . CASSPVLAGMYQETQYF TGTGCCAGCAGCCCGGTGCTAGCGGGAATGTACCAAGAGACCCAGTACTTC